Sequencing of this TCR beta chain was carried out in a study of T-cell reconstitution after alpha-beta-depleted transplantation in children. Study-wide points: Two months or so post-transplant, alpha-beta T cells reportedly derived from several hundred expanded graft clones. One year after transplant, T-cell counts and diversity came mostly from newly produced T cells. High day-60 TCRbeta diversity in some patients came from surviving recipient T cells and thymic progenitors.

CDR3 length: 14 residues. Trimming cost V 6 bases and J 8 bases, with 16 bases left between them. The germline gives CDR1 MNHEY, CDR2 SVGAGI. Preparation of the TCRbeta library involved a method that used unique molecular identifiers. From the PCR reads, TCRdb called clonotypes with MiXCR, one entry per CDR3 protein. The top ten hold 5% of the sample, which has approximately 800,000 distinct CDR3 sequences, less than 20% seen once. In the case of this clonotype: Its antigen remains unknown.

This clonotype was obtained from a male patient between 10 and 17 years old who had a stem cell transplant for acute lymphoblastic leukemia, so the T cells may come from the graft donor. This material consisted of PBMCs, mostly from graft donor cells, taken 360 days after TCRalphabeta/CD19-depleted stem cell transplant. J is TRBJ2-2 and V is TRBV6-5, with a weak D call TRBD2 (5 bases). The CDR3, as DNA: TGTGCCAGCAGCCTTGGGAGTTTGAGGGGGGAGCTGTTTTTT. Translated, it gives CASSLGSLRGELFF.